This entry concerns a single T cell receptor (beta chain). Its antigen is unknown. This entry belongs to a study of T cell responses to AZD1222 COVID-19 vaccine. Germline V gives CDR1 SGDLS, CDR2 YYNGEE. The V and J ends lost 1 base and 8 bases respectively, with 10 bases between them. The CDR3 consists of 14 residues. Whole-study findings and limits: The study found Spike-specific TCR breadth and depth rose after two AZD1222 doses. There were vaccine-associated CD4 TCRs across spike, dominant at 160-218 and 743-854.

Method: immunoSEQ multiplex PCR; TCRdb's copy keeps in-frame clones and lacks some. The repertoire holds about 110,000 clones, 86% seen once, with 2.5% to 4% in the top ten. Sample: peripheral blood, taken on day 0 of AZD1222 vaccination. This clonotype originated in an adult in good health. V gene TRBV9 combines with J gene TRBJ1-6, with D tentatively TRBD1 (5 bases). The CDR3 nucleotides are TGTGCCAGCAGCGTAATGGACACCGATTCACCCCTCCACTTT. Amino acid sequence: CASSVMDTDSPLHF. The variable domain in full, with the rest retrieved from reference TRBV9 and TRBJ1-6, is DSGVTQTPKHLITATGQRVTLRCSPRSGDLSVYWYQQSLDQGLQFLIQYYNGEERAKGNILERFSAQQFPDLHSELNLSSLELGDSALYFCASSVMDTDSPLHFGNGTRLTVT.